This is a list of T cell receptor beta chains from one sample in a study of blood T cells in healthy people across ages. TCRdb fed the 5' RACE reads into MiXCR, producing one record per CDR3 protein. The data show 650,000 or so distinct CDR3 sequences, approximately 52% seen once. Sequenced input: blood. All receptors derive from a woman older than 75 in good health. Each CDR3 is given with its conserved first and last residue. Each record gives: CDR3 protein, CDR3 DNA, J gene, CDR3 length, V gene, D gene, clone size. A D gene is named only where the DNA matches it firmly. Clone size appears in some rows only: once, few, many, or a class for an expanded clone.

CDR3aa: CATSDSGSTDTQYF
CDR3nt: TGTGCCACCAGTGATTCAGGGTCCACAGATACGCAGTATTTT
j_gene: TRBJ2-3
len: 14
v_gene: TRBV24-1
d_gene: -
abundance: few

CDR3aa: CASSFNAGSPPHF
CDR3nt: TGCGCCAGCAGTTTTAATGCAGGTTCACCCCCCCACTTT
j_gene: TRBJ1-6
len: 13
v_gene: TRBV12-3/TRBV12-4
d_gene: -
abundance: -

CDR3aa: CASSPPIEYEQYF
CDR3nt: TGTGCCAGCAGTCCGCCCATAGAGTACGAGCAGTACTTC
j_gene: TRBJ2-7
len: 13
v_gene: TRBV6-6
d_gene: -
abundance: -

CDR3aa: CASSVTGDHTDTQYF
CDR3nt: TGTGCCAGCAGCGTAACGGGGGACCACACAGATACGCAGTATTTT
j_gene: TRBJ2-3
len: 15
v_gene: TRBV9
d_gene: -
abundance: few

CDR3aa: CASGLSSQANYGYTF
CDR3nt: TGTGCCAGCGGTTTAAGTTCACAAGCTAACTATGGCTACACCTTC
j_gene: TRBJ1-2
len: 15
v_gene: TRBV27
d_gene: -
abundance: -

CDR3aa: CASRPGEETQYF
CDR3nt: TGTGCCAGCAGACCAGGGGAAGAGACCCAGTACTTC
j_gene: TRBJ2-5
len: 12
v_gene: TRBV12-3/TRBV12-4
d_gene: -
abundance: few

CDR3aa: CSAPQRTGEGTEAFF
CDR3nt: TGCAGTGCTCCCCAGCGGACAGGGGAGGGCACTGAAGCTTTCTTT
j_gene: TRBJ1-1
len: 15
v_gene: TRBV20-1
d_gene: TRBD1
abundance: once

CDR3aa: CAITAGAGANVLTF
CDR3nt: TGTGCCATCACGGCGGGGGCTGGGGCCAACGTCCTGACTTTC
j_gene: TRBJ2-6
len: 14
v_gene: TRBV7-9
d_gene: TRBD2
abundance: -

CDR3aa: CASSLGQGSVYEQYF
CDR3nt: TGCGCCAGCAGCTTGGGGCAGGGATCGGTCTACGAGCAGTACTTC
j_gene: TRBJ2-7
len: 15
v_gene: TRBV5-1
d_gene: -
abundance: once

CDR3aa: CASSLRTASNEQFF
CDR3nt: TGTGCCAGCAGCTTAAGAACAGCCAGCAATGAGCAGTTCTTC
j_gene: TRBJ2-1
len: 14
v_gene: TRBV7-3
d_gene: -
abundance: -

CDR3aa: CAISVDREWSTEAFF
CDR3nt: TGTGCCATCAGTGTAGACAGGGAGTGGAGCACTGAAGCTTTCTTT
j_gene: TRBJ1-1
len: 15
v_gene: TRBV10-3
d_gene: TRBD1
abundance: few

CDR3aa: CASSSPSGRAPDTQYF
CDR3nt: TGTGCCAGCAGTAGTCCAAGCGGGAGGGCCCCAGATACGCAGTATTTT
j_gene: TRBJ2-3
len: 16
v_gene: TRBV27
d_gene: TRBD2
abundance: -

CDR3aa: CSLLGQGKTDTQYF
CDR3nt: TGCAGCCTTCTCGGACAGGGAAAGACAGATACGCAGTATTTT
j_gene: TRBJ2-3
len: 14
v_gene: TRBV29-1
d_gene: TRBD1
abundance: -

CDR3aa: CASSLNSREISLGYEQYF
CDR3nt: TGCGCCAGCAGCCTGAACTCCCGGGAGATTTCCCTAGGCTACGAGCAGTACTTC
j_gene: TRBJ2-7
len: 18
v_gene: TRBV5-1
d_gene: -
abundance: many

CDR3aa: CAISDTGFVSGYTF
CDR3nt: TGTGCCATCAGCGATACAGGGTTTGTCTCTGGCTACACCTTC
j_gene: TRBJ1-2
len: 14
v_gene: TRBV10-3
d_gene: -
abundance: once

CDR3aa: CSAIKGGRNEQFF
CDR3nt: TGCAGTGCTATAAAAGGGGGACGGAATGAGCAGTTCTTC
j_gene: TRBJ2-1
len: 13
v_gene: TRBV20-1
d_gene: -
abundance: -

CDR3aa: CASSAPPGEGGYTF
CDR3nt: TGTGCCAGCAGTGCACCGCCAGGGGAGGGTGGCTACACCTTC
j_gene: TRBJ1-2
len: 14
v_gene: TRBV27
d_gene: -
abundance: -

CDR3aa: CASSDSGADEQFF
CDR3nt: TGTGCCAGCAGTGACTCTGGAGCGGATGAGCAGTTCTTC
j_gene: TRBJ2-1
len: 13
v_gene: TRBV6-5
d_gene: -
abundance: many

CDR3aa: CSARLTSGRDTQYF
CDR3nt: TGCAGTGCTAGATTGACTAGCGGGAGGGATACGCAGTATTTT
j_gene: TRBJ2-3
len: 14
v_gene: TRBV20-1
d_gene: TRBD2
abundance: -

CDR3aa: CASSQVGLKFF
CDR3nt: TGCGCCAGCAGCCAAGTGGGACTCAAGTTCTTC
j_gene: TRBJ2-1
len: 11
v_gene: TRBV4-1
d_gene: -
abundance: many

CDR3aa: CASSPVGSSYNEQYF
CDR3nt: TGTGCCAGCTCCCCGGTGGGTAGCTCCTACAATGAGCAGTACTTC
j_gene: TRBJ2-7
len: 15
v_gene: TRBV18
d_gene: -
abundance: -

CDR3aa: CASSSAGVYEQYF
CDR3nt: TGTGCCAGCAGTTCCGCGGGCGTTTACGAGCAGTACTTC
j_gene: TRBJ2-7
len: 13
v_gene: TRBV27
d_gene: -
abundance: -

CDR3aa: CASSRFGGATNEKLFF
CDR3nt: TGCGCCAGCAGCCGCTTTGGGGGCGCAACTAATGAAAAACTGTTTTTT
j_gene: TRBJ1-4
len: 16
v_gene: TRBV5-1
d_gene: -
abundance: few

CDR3aa: CASSWSAEYNEQFF
CDR3nt: TGTGCCAGCAGTTGGTCTGCGGAATACAATGAGCAGTTCTTC
j_gene: TRBJ2-1
len: 14
v_gene: TRBV28
d_gene: -
abundance: many

CDR3aa: CATSRGGGGAVETQYF
CDR3nt: TGTGCCACCAGCAGAGGTGGCGGGGGGGCTGTAGAGACCCAGTACTTC
j_gene: TRBJ2-5
len: 16
v_gene: TRBV15
d_gene: TRBD2
abundance: -

CDR3aa: CASSFRRPSGTYNEQFF
CDR3nt: TGTGCCAGCAGCTTTCGGAGGCCTAGCGGGACGTACAATGAGCAGTTCTTC
j_gene: TRBJ2-1
len: 17
v_gene: TRBV7-8
d_gene: TRBD2
abundance: few

CDR3aa: CASSAETRGSNEQYF
CDR3nt: TGTGCCAGCAGCGCTGAAACGAGGGGAAGCAATGAGCAGTACTTC
j_gene: TRBJ2-5
len: 15
v_gene: TRBV7-9
d_gene: -
abundance: few

CDR3aa: CASSSGPGGLETQYF
CDR3nt: TGTGCCAGCAGCTCTGGCCCAGGGGGTTTGGAGACCCAGTACTTC
j_gene: TRBJ2-5
len: 15
v_gene: TRBV7-2
d_gene: TRBD1
abundance: -

CDR3aa: CASSFIPGPVNEQYF
CDR3nt: TGCGCCAGCAGTTTCATTCCGGGACCCGTCAATGAGCAGTACTTC
j_gene: TRBJ2-7
len: 15
v_gene: TRBV5-1
d_gene: -
abundance: few

CDR3aa: CASSQQGPWETQYF
CDR3nt: TGTGCCAGCAGTCAACAGGGGCCCTGGGAGACCCAGTACTTC
j_gene: TRBJ2-5
len: 14
v_gene: TRBV12-3/TRBV12-4
d_gene: TRBD1
abundance: -

CDR3aa: CASRGDRTEAFF
CDR3nt: TGTGCCAGCAGGGGCGACAGAACTGAAGCTTTCTTT
j_gene: TRBJ1-1
len: 12
v_gene: TRBV2
d_gene: -
abundance: -

CDR3aa: CASSLRVAGGYYEQYF
CDR3nt: TGTGCCAGCAGCCTCCGGGTAGCGGGGGGGTATTACGAGCAGTACTTC
j_gene: TRBJ2-7
len: 16
v_gene: TRBV7-2
d_gene: TRBD2
abundance: -

CDR3aa: CASRQGAVYEQYF
CDR3nt: TGTGCCAGCAGGCAGGGGGCTGTCTACGAGCAGTACTTC
j_gene: TRBJ2-7
len: 13
v_gene: TRBV28
d_gene: TRBD1
abundance: -

CDR3aa: CASSEYRAGGYEQYF
CDR3nt: TGTGCCAGCAGTGAATATAGAGCGGGAGGCTACGAGCAGTACTTC
j_gene: TRBJ2-7
len: 15
v_gene: TRBV25-1
d_gene: TRBD2
abundance: -

CDR3aa: CASSSGQSSTDTQYF
CDR3nt: TGTGCCAGCAGTTCCGGACAGTCTAGCACAGATACGCAGTATTTT
j_gene: TRBJ2-3
len: 15
v_gene: TRBV27
d_gene: -
abundance: -

CDR3aa: CASSPLGLDSTDTQYF
CDR3nt: TGTGCCAGCAGTCCACTAGGCTTAGATTCCACAGATACGCAGTATTTT
j_gene: TRBJ2-3
len: 16
v_gene: TRBV12-3/TRBV12-4
d_gene: -
abundance: -

CDR3aa: CASSSTRTGNDNEKLFF
CDR3nt: TGTGCCAGCAGTTCCACCCGGACAGGGAATGATAATGAAAAACTGTTTTTT
j_gene: TRBJ1-4
len: 17
v_gene: TRBV28
d_gene: TRBD1
abundance: -

CDR3aa: CASSHPRSGETQYF
CDR3nt: TGTGCCAGCAGCCACCCCCGGAGTGGCGAGACCCAGTACTTC
j_gene: TRBJ2-5
len: 14
v_gene: TRBV4-2
d_gene: -
abundance: -

CDR3aa: CASSQRGQPAMSGYTF
CDR3nt: TGTGCCAGCAGCCAACGGGGACAGCCAGCTATGTCGGGCTACACCTTC
j_gene: TRBJ1-2
len: 16
v_gene: TRBV4-2
d_gene: TRBD1
abundance: many

CDR3aa: CATAGTGSNEQYF
CDR3nt: TGTGCCACGGCCGGGACAGGGTCCAACGAGCAGTACTTC
j_gene: TRBJ2-7
len: 13
v_gene: TRBV24-1
d_gene: TRBD1
abundance: -

CDR3aa: CASSLAGSRTNSPLHF
CDR3nt: TGTGCCAGCAGCCTTGCGGGCAGTAGAACTAATTCACCCCTCCACTTT
j_gene: TRBJ1-6
len: 16
v_gene: TRBV4-2
d_gene: -
abundance: -

CDR3aa: CASSFSQAWGYTF
CDR3nt: TGTGCCAGCAGTTTTTCACAGGCCTGGGGCTACACCTTC
j_gene: TRBJ1-2
len: 13
v_gene: TRBV28
d_gene: -
abundance: many

CDR3aa: CASGGGAGNEQFF
CDR3nt: TGTGCCAGCGGGGGTGGGGCAGGGAATGAGCAGTTCTTC
j_gene: TRBJ2-1
len: 13
v_gene: TRBV9
d_gene: -
abundance: -

CDR3aa: CASSQNGRDEQFF
CDR3nt: TGTGCCAGCAGCCAAAACGGTCGGGATGAGCAGTTCTTC
j_gene: TRBJ2-1
len: 13
v_gene: TRBV6-5
d_gene: -
abundance: many

CDR3aa: CSVEGVGASSEQYF
CDR3nt: TGCAGCGTTGAGGGGGTGGGCGCGTCGAGCGAGCAGTACTTC
j_gene: TRBJ2-7
len: 14
v_gene: TRBV29-1
d_gene: -
abundance: few

CDR3aa: CASSFQGNTGELFF
CDR3nt: TGTGCCAGCTCTTTCCAGGGGAACACCGGGGAGCTGTTTTTT
j_gene: TRBJ2-2
len: 14
v_gene: TRBV18
d_gene: -
abundance: -

CDR3aa: CASSDPQRESSYEQYF
CDR3nt: TGTGCCAGCAGTGATCCCCAGCGGGAGAGCTCCTACGAGCAGTACTTC
j_gene: TRBJ2-7
len: 16
v_gene: TRBV2
d_gene: TRBD2
abundance: -

CDR3aa: CASSVVRGAEQFF
CDR3nt: TGTGCCAGCAGTGTAGTTCGGGGGGCTGAGCAGTTCTTC
j_gene: TRBJ2-1
len: 13
v_gene: TRBV12-3/TRBV12-4
d_gene: -
abundance: many

CDR3aa: CASSGRVRNQPQHF
CDR3nt: TGTGCCAGCAGCGGCAGGGTACGCAATCAGCCCCAGCATTTT
j_gene: TRBJ1-5
len: 14
v_gene: TRBV7-8
d_gene: -
abundance: -

CDR3aa: CASRPTGVRNQPQHF
CDR3nt: TGTGCCAGCAGACCGACAGGGGTTCGGAATCAGCCCCAGCATTTT
j_gene: TRBJ1-5
len: 15
v_gene: TRBV28
d_gene: TRBD1
abundance: -

CDR3aa: CSVVFPGVEQYF
CDR3nt: TGCAGCGTTGTTTTCCCAGGGGTCGAGCAGTACTTC
j_gene: TRBJ2-7
len: 12
v_gene: TRBV29-1
d_gene: -
abundance: many

CDR3aa: CASGTISGGEQYF
CDR3nt: TGTGCCAGCGGTACTATTTCAGGGGGCGAGCAGTACTTC
j_gene: TRBJ2-7
len: 13
v_gene: TRBV6-5
d_gene: TRBD1
abundance: -

CDR3aa: CASSYPLRGGDQYNEQFF
CDR3nt: TGTGCCAGCAGCTACCCCCTAAGGGGGGGAGATCAATACAATGAGCAGTTCTTC
j_gene: TRBJ2-1
len: 18
v_gene: TRBV6-5
d_gene: -
abundance: -

CDR3aa: CASSESSGSVYGYEQYF
CDR3nt: TGTGCCAGCAGTGAATCTAGCGGGAGTGTCTACGGCTACGAGCAGTACTTC
j_gene: TRBJ2-7
len: 17
v_gene: TRBV25-1
d_gene: TRBD2
abundance: -

CDR3aa: CSVGQASYEQYF
CDR3nt: TGCAGCGTAGGACAGGCATCCTACGAGCAGTACTTC
j_gene: TRBJ2-7
len: 12
v_gene: TRBV29-1
d_gene: TRBD1
abundance: many

CDR3aa: CASSLVGGEYNEQFF
CDR3nt: TGTGCCAGCAGCTTAGTGGGTGGAGAATACAATGAGCAGTTCTTC
j_gene: TRBJ2-1
len: 15
v_gene: TRBV7-6
d_gene: -
abundance: -

CDR3aa: CASSLLPSKDTQYF
CDR3nt: TGTGCCAGCAGCTTACTGCCGAGCAAAGATACGCAGTATTTT
j_gene: TRBJ2-3
len: 14
v_gene: TRBV7-3
d_gene: -
abundance: many